The entry that follows covers one TCR beta chain sequence. Its antigen is not identified. The sample originates from a study of cytomegalovirus exposure and HLA in healthy donors. For the study at large: Samples from HLA-typed donors yielded approximately 80 million unique TCRs in an early data release.

Study results and caveats: Investigators reported 150 to 200 TCR beta chains as tied to cytomegalovirus.

The CDR3 is 17 amino acids. Vbeta (60) and Jbeta (13) primers were used in the PCR. Using immunoSEQ multiplex PCR, the repertoire was profiled, and TCRdb retains in-frame clones only, with some absent. Of approximately 120,000 clones in the sample, 74% were seen once. The sequencing sample was made of PBMCs. The sequence derives from a woman aged 50 to 60 in good health and CMV-seropositive. This sequence joins TRBV21-1 and TRBJ2-5; TRBD2 is the table's D call and was not checked against the DNA. TRBV21-1 is a listed pseudogene. CDR3 nucleotides: TGTGCCAGCAAAGGGAGGGTGCGGTCCCAATCATTAGAGACCCAGTACTTC. Its protein product is CASKGRVRSQSLETQYF.